The 5 T cell receptor beta chains below all came from one sample that was sequenced in a study of T cell repertoires in cytomegalovirus infection. Each CDR3 protein gets one entry after TCRdb re-called the reads with MiXCR. This sample has hundreds of thousands of distinct CDR3 sequences, with about 11% found just once. The sample was PBMCs. These TCRs come from a human donor in good health (CMV status not recorded). Some clones in this sample may be carry-over from other donors' samples.

The J gene is TRBJ2-5, the V gene TRBV7-6; D gene uncertain. The length of the CDR3 is 15 residues. V shed 1 base and J shed 0 bases, with 9 bases lying between them. CDR1 is SGHVS and CDR2 is FNYEAQ in the germline V gene. CDR3 in DNA: TGTGCCAGCAGCTTAGGGTGGCGGTACCAAGAGACCCAGTACTTC. Protein: CASSLGWRYQETQYF.

J is TRBJ2-5 and V is TRBV12-3 or TRBV12-4, with TRBD1 identical over 11 bases. V lost 5 bases, J lost 5 bases, and 7 bases stayed unmatched. CDR3 length: 15 residues. The CDR3 sequence is CASSPMGTGGETQYF. The CDR3 DNA follows: TGTGCCAGCAGTCCCATGGGGACAGGGGGTGAGACCCAGTACTTC.

This clonotype was found many times. The V and J genes are TRBV7-2 and TRBJ2-7; D call uncertain. CDR1 is SGHTA and CDR2 is FQGNSA in the germline V gene. The CDR3 totals 14 residues. With 3 bases removed from V and 5 bases from J, the gap between germline ends came to 14 bases. CDR3 bases: TGTGCCAGCAGCTTCAGTCAGTGGGAACACGAGCAGTACTTC. This codes for CASSFSQWEHEQYF.

This clonotype was counted a few times. J is TRBJ1-2 and V is TRBV6-5; 7 bases line up with TRBD1. The trim removed 5 bases at V and 5 bases at J, leaving 8 bases unmatched. CDR1 and CDR2 from the germline V gene are MNHEY and SVGAGI. CDR3 length: 14 residues. The CDR3 spells CASSDDRAPYGYTF. CDR3 nucleotide sequence: TGTGCCAGCAGTGATGACAGGGCCCCTTATGGCTACACCTTC.

This clonotype was picked up a small number of times. V is TRBV20-1 and J is TRBJ2-1; 11 bases agree with TRBD1. Germline-derived CDR1 and CDR2 are DFQATT and SNEGSKA (reference sequence). The V segment lost 4 bases and the J segment 3 bases; nucleotides outside the gene matches: 11. The CDR3 extends over 17 amino acids. This CDR3 is CSATLRGGQGGYNEQFF. The CDR3 DNA sequence: TGCAGTGCTACCCTCCGAGGGGGACAGGGGGGCTACAATGAGCAGTTCTTC.